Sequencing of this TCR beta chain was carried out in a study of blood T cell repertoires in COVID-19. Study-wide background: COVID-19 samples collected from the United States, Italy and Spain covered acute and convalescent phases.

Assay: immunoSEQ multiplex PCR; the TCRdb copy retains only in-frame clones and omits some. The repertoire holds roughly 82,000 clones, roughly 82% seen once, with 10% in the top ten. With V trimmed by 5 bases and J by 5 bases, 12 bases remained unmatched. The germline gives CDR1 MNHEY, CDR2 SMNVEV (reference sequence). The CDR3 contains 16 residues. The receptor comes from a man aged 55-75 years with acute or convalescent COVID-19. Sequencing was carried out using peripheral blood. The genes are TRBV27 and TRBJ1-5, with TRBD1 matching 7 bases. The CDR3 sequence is CASSNLRDSRYQPQHF. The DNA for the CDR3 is TGTGCCAGCAGTAACCTCCGGGACAGCCGATATCAGCCCCAGCATTTT.